These T cell receptor beta chains were read from a single sample in a study of blood T cell repertoires in COVID-19. TCRdb's table, derived via immunoSEQ multiplex PCR, lists solely in-frame clones and lacks some. The table has about 150,000 clones, approximately 92% seen once; the top ten hold around 15%. Sequencing used peripheral blood. These receptors were taken from a man aged 18 to 29 with COVID-19, enrolled during active disease. Both conserved end residues are part of each CDR3. D genes are given only for firm matches. Where a row states a size, it is once, few, many or the class of an expanded clone; other rows omit it.

abundance: -; v_gene: TRBV19; j_gene: TRBJ2-3; d_gene: -; CDR3nt: TGTGCCAGTAGTATGCTTAGTTCAGATACGCAGTATTTT; CDR3aa: CASSMLSSDTQYF
abundance: once; v_gene: TRBV2; j_gene: TRBJ1-6; d_gene: -; CDR3nt: TGTGCCAGCAGTGTCCAAGGGAGATCGGCTTCACCCCTCCACTTT; CDR3aa: CASSVQGRSASPLHF
abundance: -; v_gene: TRBV4-3; j_gene: TRBJ2-6; d_gene: -; CDR3nt: TGCGCCAGCAGCCCGAAAATTCAGGTTGGCTCTGGGGCCAACGTCCTGACTTTC; CDR3aa: CASSPKIQVGSGANVLTF
abundance: -; v_gene: TRBV6-1; j_gene: TRBJ1-6; d_gene: -; CDR3nt: TGTGCCAGCAGTGATCGATCGGTCTATAATTCACCCCTCCACTTT; CDR3aa: CASSDRSVYNSPLHF
abundance: -; v_gene: TRBV27; j_gene: TRBJ2-1; d_gene: TRBD1; CDR3nt: TGTGCCAGCAGTAGGCGGACAGGTCGGAATGAGCAGTTCTTC; CDR3aa: CASSRRTGRNEQFF
abundance: -; v_gene: TRBV7-9; j_gene: TRBJ2-4; d_gene: -; CDR3nt: TGTGCCAGCAGCCCCAGGGACATTCAGTACTTC; CDR3aa: CASSPRDIQYF
abundance: once; v_gene: TRBV6-1; j_gene: TRBJ2-2; d_gene: -; CDR3nt: TGTGCCAGCAGTGAATGGGCTAAAGCGAACACCGGGGAGCTGTTTTTT; CDR3aa: CASSEWAKANTGELFF
abundance: few; v_gene: TRBV24-1; j_gene: TRBJ1-5; d_gene: -; CDR3nt: TGTGCCACCAGTCTTGGCAGACTCAATCAGCCCCAGCATTTT; CDR3aa: CATSLGRLNQPQHF
abundance: -; v_gene: TRBV6-6; j_gene: TRBJ2-1; d_gene: TRBD2; CDR3nt: TGTGCCAGCAGTGGACTAGCGGGAGTTTCCTATGAGCAGTTCTTC; CDR3aa: CASSGLAGVSYEQFF
abundance: -; v_gene: TRBV9; j_gene: TRBJ1-1; d_gene: -; CDR3nt: TGTGCCAGCAGCGTTTCAATCATGAACACTGAAGCTTTCTTT; CDR3aa: CASSVSIMNTEAFF
abundance: -; v_gene: TRBV4-1; j_gene: TRBJ2-5; d_gene: -; CDR3nt: TGCGCCAGCAGCCAAGATACGGCAGGGGAGTGGGAGACCCAGTACTTC; CDR3aa: CASSQDTAGEWETQYF
abundance: -; v_gene: TRBV28; j_gene: TRBJ1-3; d_gene: -; CDR3nt: TGTGCCAGCAGTTCCTTTTTTCAGGGGTGGGACACCATATATTTT; CDR3aa: CASSSFFQGWDTIYF
abundance: -; v_gene: TRBV11-2; j_gene: TRBJ1-1; d_gene: TRBD1; CDR3nt: TGTGCCAGCAGCGCAGGGGGGATCACTGAAGCTTTCTTT; CDR3aa: CASSAGGITEAFF
abundance: -; v_gene: TRBV9; j_gene: TRBJ2-7; d_gene: -; CDR3nt: TGTGCCAGCAGCGGGACCGACAGTTTCTACGAGCAGTACTTC; CDR3aa: CASSGTDSFYEQYF
abundance: -; v_gene: TRBV6-5; j_gene: TRBJ2-6; d_gene: TRBD1; CDR3nt: TGTGCCAGCCAGACAGGGGGCGCTGGGGCCAACGTCCTGACTTTC; CDR3aa: CASQTGGAGANVLTF
abundance: -; v_gene: TRBV28; j_gene: TRBJ2-5; d_gene: TRBD2; CDR3nt: TGTGCCAGCAGGCCCGGGACTAGCGGTCTACAAGAGACCCAGTACTTC; CDR3aa: CASRPGTSGLQETQYF
abundance: -; v_gene: TRBV27; j_gene: TRBJ1-1; d_gene: -; CDR3nt: TGTGCCAGCAATACAGGGAGGGGAGGTGGTCGGGCTTTCTTT; CDR3aa: CASNTGRGGGRAFF
abundance: -; v_gene: TRBV30; j_gene: TRBJ1-2; d_gene: TRBD1; CDR3nt: TGTGCCTGGAGTGTCAACAGGGGGCAAGGGGGCTACACCTTC; CDR3aa: CAWSVNRGQGGYTF
abundance: once; v_gene: TRBV4-1; j_gene: TRBJ2-7; d_gene: TRBD1; CDR3nt: TGCGCCAGCAGCCCAGGGGGTTACGAGCAGTACTTC; CDR3aa: CASSPGGYEQYF
abundance: -; v_gene: TRBV2; j_gene: TRBJ2-5; d_gene: -; CDR3nt: TGTGCCAGCAAGACAGAGGAGACCCAGTACTTC; CDR3aa: CASKTEETQYF
abundance: -; v_gene: TRBV7-9; j_gene: TRBJ2-1; d_gene: TRBD2; CDR3nt: TGTGCCAGCATCAAAAGACGGGAGGGATCGTACAATGAGCAGTTCTTC; CDR3aa: CASIKRREGSYNEQFF
abundance: -; v_gene: TRBV7-9; j_gene: TRBJ2-7; d_gene: -; CDR3nt: TGTGCCAGCAGCTCGTGGACCGACGGGGACGAGCAGTACTTC; CDR3aa: CASSSWTDGDEQYF
abundance: -; v_gene: TRBV11-2; j_gene: TRBJ2-1; d_gene: TRBD2; CDR3nt: TGTGCCAGCAGCTTAGAGGCTAGCGGGAGGGCCGGGGAGCAGTTCTTC; CDR3aa: CASSLEASGRAGEQFF
abundance: -; v_gene: TRBV11-2; j_gene: TRBJ2-5; d_gene: TRBD1; CDR3nt: TGTGCCAGCAGCTTGGCGGGACAGGCCCAAGAGACCCAGTACTTC; CDR3aa: CASSLAGQAQETQYF
abundance: -; v_gene: TRBV3-1/TRBV3-2; j_gene: TRBJ2-7; d_gene: -; CDR3nt: TGTGCCAGCTCCTCCAGACACGGCGAGCAGTACTTC; CDR3aa: CASSSRHGEQYF
abundance: -; v_gene: TRBV6-2/TRBV6-3; j_gene: TRBJ2-1; d_gene: TRBD2; CDR3nt: TGTGCCAGCAGTTACGGGGCTAGCGGGAGGGGGGAGGATGAGCAGTTCTTC; CDR3aa: CASSYGASGRGEDEQFF
abundance: -; v_gene: TRBV7-8; j_gene: TRBJ2-1; d_gene: -; CDR3nt: TGTGCCAGCACCACTCGACTAGATTACAATGAGCAGTTCTTC; CDR3aa: CASTTRLDYNEQFF